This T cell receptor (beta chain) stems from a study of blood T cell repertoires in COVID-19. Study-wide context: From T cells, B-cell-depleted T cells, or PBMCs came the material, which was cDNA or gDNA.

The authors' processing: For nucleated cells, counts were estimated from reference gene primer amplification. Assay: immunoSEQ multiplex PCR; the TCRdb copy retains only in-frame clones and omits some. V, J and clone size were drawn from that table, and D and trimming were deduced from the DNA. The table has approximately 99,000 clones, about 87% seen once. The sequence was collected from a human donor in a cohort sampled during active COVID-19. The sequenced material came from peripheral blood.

CDR3 residues: CASSYSRRAYEQYF. CDR3 nucleotide sequence: TGTGCCAGCAGTTATTCAAGGAGGGCGTACGAGCAGTACTTC. The rearrangement uses TRBV6-5 and TRBJ2-7; tentatively, D is TRBD2 (6 bases). Trimming cost V 3 bases and J 4 bases, with 13 bases left between them. The CDR3 totals 14 residues. The germline V gene has CDR1 MNHEY and CDR2 SVGAGI.